The next 13 T cell receptor beta chains were all read from a single sample in a study of OX40 agonist ivuxolimab in advanced cancers. Library preparation was by the immunoSEQ multiplex PCR assay. Imported from immuneACCESS, the table was reduced by TCRdb to in-frame sequences with V and J called. These copies leave out some clones; in studies compared against another copy, an unresolved V gene accounts for under half, and the cause of the remainder is not known. In this sample the table shows roughly 100,000 clones, about nine tenths of which occur a single time. Roughly 1.6% of the sample comes from the top ten. The material was CD4+ or CD8+ T cells sorted from blood, obtained in a trial of the OX40 agonist ivuxolimab. These receptor sequences come from an adult with an advanced solid tumor such as melanoma, head and neck, liver or kidney cancer.

V usage is TRBV30 and J usage is TRBJ1-1; a possible D gene is TRBD1 (5 bases). The CDR3 extends over 12 amino acids. Trimming shortened V by 3 bases and J by 1 base, and 6 bases separated the two germline ends. Per germline, CDR1 GTSNPN and CDR2 SVGIG (reference sequence). CDR3 sequence (DNA): TGTGCCTGGAGGGGGGGGAACACTGAAGCTTTCTTT. Its translation: CAWRGGNTEAFF.

The chain employs TRBV4-3 and TRBJ2-5; 8 positions match TRBD2. The CDR3 has 18 amino acids. Germline V CDR1 and CDR2: LGHNA, YSLEER. Trimming removed 0 bases from V and 4 bases from J; junction bases left unmatched: 13. The CDR3 protein is CASSQELRASGRGETQYF. The CDR3 DNA reads as TGCGCCAGCAGCCAAGAACTAAGAGCCAGCGGGAGAGGAGAGACCCAGTACTTC.

The rearrangement links TRBV19 to TRBJ2-7, with TRBD1 matching 10 bases. CDR1 is LNHDA and CDR2 is SQIVND in the germline V gene (reference sequence). The CDR3 is 17 residues long. Trimming removed 5 bases from V and 1 base from J; junction bases left unmatched: 11. CDR3 DNA sequence: TGTGCCAGTAGTCGGGGATCGGGGGACAGGGGTTCCTACGAGCAGTACTTC. It encodes CASSRGSGDRGSYEQYF. Looking up the rest from reference TRBV19 and TRBJ2-7 gives the full variable domain: DGGITQSPKYLFRKEGQNVTLSCEQNLNHDAMYWYRQDPGQGLRLIYYSQIVNDFQKGDIAEGYSVSREKKESFPLTVTSAQKNPTAFYLCASSRGSGDRGSYEQYFGPGTRLTVT.

This clone was observed a few times. The chain employs TRBV5-3 and TRBJ1-2; D unclear. TRBV5-3 is known as an ORF, though its function is uncertain. The CDR3 has 10 residues. Deletions cut 4 bases from V and 8 bases from J, with 6 bases between. Here the CDR3 DNA reads TGTGCCAGAAGCCCTACCGGCTACACCTTC. Translating gives CARSPTGYTF.

The V and J genes are TRBV11-3 and TRBJ1-1, with 7 positions matching TRBD1. The CDR3 contains 13 residues. The germline gives CDR1 SGHNT, CDR2 YENEEA. The V gene end was trimmed by 4 bases and the J gene end by 8 bases; junction bases not matched to a gene: 7. Written as DNA, the CDR3 is TGTGCCAGCAGCTCTGTAACAGGGGTAGAAGCTTTCTTT. Protein: CASSSVTGVEAFF.

CDR3 DNA sequence: TGTGCCAGCAGCCTAGGGCTAGCGGGAACCGAGCAGTACTTC. Its translation is CASSLGLAGTEQYF. The rearrangement joins TRBV4-2 to TRBJ2-7, with TRBD2 matching 9 bases. The V and J ends lost 4 bases and 6 bases, in that order; junction bases with no gene match: 7. The CDR3 spans 14 residues. The germline V gene encodes CDR1 LGHNA and CDR2 YNFKEQ.

The rearrangement links TRBV19 to TRBJ2-7; 10 nucleotides match TRBD2. Germline-derived CDR1 and CDR2 are LNHDA and SQIVND (reference sequence). This CDR3 has 14 amino acids. V gave up 7 bases and J gave up 6 bases; unmatched junction bases: 9. The CDR3 nucleotides are TGTGCCAGTACCGACAGCGGGAGGGCGGTCGAGCAGTACTTC. Its protein is CASTDSGRAVEQYF.

The rearrangement links TRBV2 to TRBJ1-4; D not certain. Trimming removed 7 bases at V and 0 bases at J, with 9 bases between. Germline CDR1 SNHLY, CDR2 FYNNEI. The CDR3 runs 14 residues. The chain's CDR3 is CASKEIATNEKLFF. The CDR3 DNA sequence: TGTGCCAGCAAGGAGATTGCAACTAATGAAAAACTGTTTTTT. The complete variable domain, with remaining parts taken from reference TRBV2 and TRBJ1-4, reads EPEVTQTPSHQVTQMGQEVILRCVPISNHLYFYWYRQILGQKVEFLVSFYNNEISEKSEIFDDQFSVERPDGSNFTLKIRSTKLEDSAMYFCASKEIATNEKLFFGSGTQLSVL.

As concerns this clone: The junction departs from germline at one end; a sequencing error may be responsible. The V and J genes are TRBV6-5 and TRBJ2-3; 11 bases match TRBD2. Germline V lookup: CDR1 MNHEY, CDR2 SVGAGI. CDR3 length equals 16 residues. Written as DNA, the CDR3 is TGTGCCAGCAGTAACTCTAGCGGGAGGCGGGCAGATACGCAGTATTTT. Translation gives CASSNSSGRRADTQYF.

V and J are TRBV30 and TRBJ2-5; 8 nucleotides line up with TRBD1. The DNA matches TRBJ2-7 better at its end, which makes the J call doubtful. Germline V gene lookup returns CDR1 GTSNPN and CDR2 SVGIG (reference sequence). The CDR3 length is 15 residues. The CDR3 DNA is TGTGCCTGGAGTGTACAGGGCAGGGGGCGCAACGAGCAGTACTTC. It yields the protein CAWSVQGRGRNEQYF.

The rearrangement links TRBV4-2 to TRBJ2-7, with TRBD2 matching over 14 bases. The germline V gene has CDR1 LGHNA and CDR2 YNFKEQ. CDR3 length: 21 residues. The V gene end was trimmed by 0 bases and the J gene end by 0 bases; junction bases not matched to a gene: 13. The CDR3 bases are TGTGCCAGCAGCCAAGAATTTTTTGAAGGACTAGCGGGAGGTCCCTCCTACGAGCAGTACTTC. Translating gives CASSQEFFEGLAGGPSYEQYF.

The chain recombines TRBV30 with TRBJ2-1, with 13 bases lining up with TRBD2. Trimming at V came to 4 bases and at J to 6 bases, leaving 6 bases not matched to a gene. This CDR3 spans 15 amino acids. The germline V gene has CDR1 GTSNPN and CDR2 SVGIG (reference sequence). CDR3: CAWKTGLAGTNEQFF. The CDR3 DNA reads as TGTGCCTGGAAAACGGGACTAGCGGGAACCAATGAGCAGTTCTTC. The complete variable domain, with remaining parts taken from reference TRBV30 and TRBJ2-1, reads SQTIHQWPATLVQPVGSPLSLECTVEGTSNPNLYWYRQAAGRGLQLLFYSVGIGQISSEVPQNLSASRPQDRQFILSSKKLLLSDSGFYLCAWKTGLAGTNEQFFGPGTRLTVL.

The J gene is TRBJ2-6, the V gene TRBV27; 7 bases align to TRBD2. V trimming: 1 base; J trimming: 0 bases; junction bases outside the gene matches: 12. The CDR3 extends over 20 amino acids. Germline lookup yields CDR1 MNHEY and CDR2 SMNVEV (reference sequence). The CDR3 coding sequence is TGTGCCAGCAGTTTATTTTCGGCGGGAGAAGGACCCTCTGGGGCCAACGTCCTGACTTTC. Residues: CASSLFSAGEGPSGANVLTF.